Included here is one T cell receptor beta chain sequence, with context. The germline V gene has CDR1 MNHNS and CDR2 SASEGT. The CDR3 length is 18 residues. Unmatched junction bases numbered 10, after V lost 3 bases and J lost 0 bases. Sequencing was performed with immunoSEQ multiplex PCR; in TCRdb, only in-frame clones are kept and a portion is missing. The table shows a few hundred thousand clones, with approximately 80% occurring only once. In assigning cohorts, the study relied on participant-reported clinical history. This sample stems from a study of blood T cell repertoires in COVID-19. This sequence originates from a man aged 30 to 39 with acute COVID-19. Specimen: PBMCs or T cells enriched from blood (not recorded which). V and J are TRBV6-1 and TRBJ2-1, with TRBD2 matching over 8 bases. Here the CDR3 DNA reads TGTGCCAGCAGTGACTTAGCGGGGTTAAACCGCTCCTACAATGAGCAGTTCTTC. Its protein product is CASSDLAGLNRSYNEQFF.